This record looks at one TCR beta chain sequence and its context. Its antigen is unidentified. The data were taken from a study of chemoradiotherapy in HPV16-positive cancers. Whole-study findings and limits: Candidate HPV-specific clones and E7-related TCR motifs grew in tumor during treatment.

The method was immunoSEQ multiplex PCR; TCRdb's version includes in-frame clones alone and lacks a portion of them. The sample includes 25,000 to 30,000 clones, 84% seen only once; the top ten take 5% to 6.5%. Samples were taken several times over chemoradiotherapy. Sequencing used blood, obtained from a patient who underwent chemoradiotherapy. The receptor was derived from a human donor with HPV-associated anogenital cancer.

CDR3 nucleotides: TGTGCCAGCAGTTCAAGGACAGGGAGCCCCCTCCACTTT. Its translation is CASSSRTGSPLHF. The chain combines TRBV7-8 with TRBJ1-6; 8 nucleotides line up with TRBD1. In germline, CDR1 is SGHVS, CDR2 FQNEAQ. The CDR3 is 13 amino acids. V gave up 6 bases and J gave up 13 bases; unmatched junction bases: 8.